This T cell receptor (beta chain) was recorded in a study of blood T cell repertoires in COVID-19. Per the authors' pipeline: Reference gene primer amplification yielded estimated nucleated cell counts. Clones were read by immunoSEQ multiplex PCR, and TCRdb kept only the in-frame ones, dropping some. V and J calls and clone size are copied from that table; D and trimming were computed from the DNA. Of more than 200,000 clones in the sample, 88% were seen once. A Seattle source enrolled patients during active infection and followed them longitudinally. Germline trimming cut 7 bases from V and 6 bases from J; bases unmatched to any gene: 12. This CDR3 is built from 14 residues. In germline, CDR1 is GTSNPN, CDR2 SVGIG (reference sequence).

The chain links TRBV30 to TRBJ2-1, with 7 bases lining up with TRBD2. This clonotype originated in a woman in her thirties with COVID-19, enrolled during active disease. Input material: peripheral blood. The CDR3 nucleotides read TGTGCCTTTCGGGGCGGGAGTTCGCGCAATGAGCAGTTCTTC. It is translated as CAFRGGSSRNEQFF.